This TCR beta chain was observed in a study of blood T cell repertoires in COVID-19. CDR1 is MGHDK, CDR2 SYGVNS, per germline. With V trimmed by 4 bases and J by 0 bases, 1 base remained unmatched. The CDR3 is 15 amino acids. The sample holds a few counts of this clone. TCRdb's copy holds only in-frame clones and misses some; the assay was immunoSEQ multiplex PCR. The sample shows 130,000 to 150,000 clones, roughly 90% of them seen only once. The clonotype comes from a middle-aged man with active or convalescent COVID-19. The chain combines TRBV25-1 with TRBJ2-2, with 8 bases that match TRBD2. The sequencing input was peripheral blood. CDR3 nucleotides: TGTGCCAGCAGTGGTAGCGGGGCGAACACCGGGGAGCTGTTTTTT. Its protein product is CASSGSGANTGELFF.